This entry lists 16 T cell receptor beta chains sequenced from one sample in a study of cytomegalovirus exposure and HLA in healthy donors. Both 60 Vbeta primers and 13 Jbeta primers went into the PCR. Repertoires were generated with immunoSEQ multiplex PCR, while TCRdb's copy carries only in-frame clones and drops some. The data hold fewer than 110,000 clones, with around 82% observed a single time. The sample taken for sequencing was PBMCs. The receptors were gathered from a woman between 18 and 29 years old in good health and CMV-seropositive.

V is TRBV20-1 and J is TRBJ2-1; D possibly corresponds to TRBD1 (5 bases). Germline V gene sequence: CDR1 DFQATT, CDR2 SNEGSKA (reference sequence). The CDR3 runs to 11 residues. The CDR3 nucleotides are TGCAGCCATGACAGTTACAATGAGCAGTTCTTC. As protein: CSHDSYNEQFF.

CDR3 sequence (DNA): TGTGCCAGTAGTAGAGGTCTCGACGGAAAGACCCAGTACTTC. Amino acid sequence: CASSRGLDGKTQYF. The chain combines TRBV19 with TRBJ2-5; D unresolved. The CDR3 has 14 residues. Trimming took off 4 bases at V and 6 bases at J, with 15 bases between the two ends. Per the germline V gene, CDR1 is LNHDA and CDR2 is SQIVND (reference sequence).

This clone was seen a few times. The chain uses TRBV4-2 and TRBJ2-1; perhaps TRBD2 as D (6 bases). CDR3 length: 18 residues. The germline CDR1 and CDR2 sequences are LGHNA and YNFKEQ. V lost 0 bases, J lost 2 bases, and 17 bases lay in between. This CDR3 is CASSQDLVGAGAYNEQFF. CDR3 DNA: TGTGCCAGCAGCCAAGATTTGGTGGGAGCGGGTGCCTACAATGAGCAGTTCTTC.

As DNA, the CDR3 is TGCGCCAGCAGGGAAGAGGGGGCCACAACCGGGGAGCTGTTTTTT. As protein: CASREEGATTGELFF. This chain uses TRBV5-1 with TRBJ2-2, with 7 nucleotides matching TRBD1. The CDR3 has 15 residues. The V and J ends lost 5 bases and 5 bases, in that order; junction bases with no gene match: 9. Per germline, CDR1 SGHRS and CDR2 YFSETQ.

The chain recombines TRBV11-2 with TRBJ2-7; 9 positions agree with TRBD2. There are 15 residues in the CDR3. Germline V gene data show CDR1 as SGHAT and CDR2 as FQNNGV. V shed 6 bases and J 2 bases; nucleotides not matched to a gene: 8. CDR3 nucleotides: TGTGCCAGCAGACCCCTAGCGGGGACCCCCTACGAGCAGTACTTC. Protein product: CASRPLAGTPYEQYF.

V gene TRBV10-3 combines with J gene TRBJ2-1, with a possible D match to TRBD2 (6 bases). The CDR3 loop spans 13 amino acids. Trimming removed 8 bases from V and 7 bases from J, with 15 bases in between. Looked up from germline, CDR1 is ENHRY and CDR2 is SYGVKD. In DNA form, the CDR3 reads TGTGCCATCGCGTCCCCGACTAGGAATGAGCAGTTCTTC. Encoded protein: CAIASPTRNEQFF.

V usage is TRBV4-1 and J usage is TRBJ1-2, with 8 bases that match TRBD1. V gave up 2 bases and J gave up 7 bases; unmatched junction bases: 9. Germline CDR1 and CDR2: MGHRA and YSYEKL. The length of the CDR3 is 15 residues. CDR3 protein: CASSQPRQGRRGYTF. The CDR3 nucleotides are TGCGCCAGCAGCCAACCTCGACAGGGGCGACGTGGCTACACCTTC.

J is TRBJ2-5 and V is TRBV6-5; the D gene is possibly TRBD2 (7 bases). V lost 6 bases to trimming and J lost 5 bases, with 19 bases between them. The CDR3 sequence is 15 residues long. Germline V gene data show CDR1 as MNHEY and CDR2 as SVGAGI. In nucleotides, the CDR3 is TGTGCCAGCAGCCCAGGGGAGGGTAAGAGGGAGACCCAGTACTTC. Translated, it gives CASSPGEGKRETQYF.

This rearrangement joins TRBV7-2 to TRBJ2-2, with TRBD2 as a possible D gene (5 bases). From germline, CDR1 is SGHTA and CDR2 FQGNSA. The CDR3 covers 13 residues. Trimming pared 3 bases from V and 6 bases from J, leaving 8 bases between. The chain's CDR3 is CASSFGVAGELFF. The CDR3 nucleotides are TGTGCCAGCAGCTTCGGGGTTGCCGGGGAGCTGTTTTTT.

Only a few counts were recorded for this clone. The chain is built from TRBV6-5 and TRBJ1-2; 10 nucleotides align to TRBD1. This CDR3 contains 15 residues. Germline CDR1 MNHEY, CDR2 SVGAGI. With 5 bases clipped from V and 3 bases from J, the junction kept 6 bases outside the gene matches. CDR3 region: CASSTWDRGYYGYTF. As DNA, the CDR3 is TGTGCCAGCAGTACCTGGGACAGGGGATACTATGGCTACACCTTC.

The V gene is TRBV11-2, the J gene TRBJ2-1, with TRBD1 matching 7 bases. The V and J ends lost 4 bases and 8 bases, in that order; junction bases with no gene match: 20. This CDR3 has 18 amino acids. Germline-derived CDR1 and CDR2 are SGHAT and FQNNGV. CDR3 loop: CASSSLSRTLTGNHEQFF. CDR3 in DNA: TGTGCCAGCAGCTCCCTTAGTCGAACGCTGACAGGGAACCATGAGCAGTTCTTC. Full variable domain (remainder filled in from reference TRBV11-2 and TRBJ2-1): EAGVAQSPRYKIIEKRQSVAFWCNPISGHATLYWYQQILGQGPKLLIQFQNNGVVDDSQLPKDRFSAERLKGVDSTLKIQPAKLEDSAVYLCASSSLSRTLTGNHEQFFGPGTRLTVL.

The CDR3 sequence: CASRVHEERRVGEDEKLFF. The CDR3 bases are TGTGCAAGTCGCGTACACGAGGAGAGGAGGGTAGGGGAAGATGAAAAACTGTTTTTT. This rearrangement joins TRBV12-2 to TRBJ1-4. TRBV12-2 is reported as a pseudogene. The CDR3 has 19 residues.

J is TRBJ2-3 and V is TRBV19; TRBD2 matches at 9 bases. Germline V lookup: CDR1 LNHDA, CDR2 SQIVND (reference sequence). Losses at the gene ends were 5 bases for V and 9 bases for J; bases not matched to a gene: 9. There are 14 residues in the CDR3. CDR3 nucleotides: TGTGCCAGTAGTTTAGCTAGCGGGATGTCAACGCAGTATTTT. It encodes CASSLASGMSTQYF.

This clone was seen a handful of times. V and J are TRBV7-3 and TRBJ2-2; D possibly corresponds to TRBD2 (5 bases). This CDR3 has 14 residues. Germline CDR1 and CDR2: SGHTA and FQGTGA. Trimming took off 3 bases at V and 6 bases at J, with 11 bases between the two ends. CDR3 bases: TGTGCCAGCAGCTTTCTTGTGGAGGCCGGGGAGCTGTTTTTT. Translating it yields CASSFLVEAGELFF.

V is TRBV21-1 and J is TRBJ2-6; TRBD1 is taken as the D call from the table, unchecked against the DNA. TRBV21-1 represents a pseudogene. The CDR3 contains 18 residues. For the CDR3, the DNA is TGTGCCAGCAGCAACCCGGGACAAGGGAGCGGTGGGGCCAACGTCCTGACTTTC. As protein: CASSNPGQGSGGANVLTF.

This clone was observed a few times. The rearrangement joins TRBV4-3 to TRBJ2-1; D unresolved. This CDR3 has 15 residues. Germline assignment: CDR1 LGHNA and CDR2 YSLEER. Trimming left V 0 bases short and J 3 bases short, with 9 bases between. In DNA, the CDR3 is TGCGCCAGCAGCCAAGAAGGCGGAGACTACAATGAGCAGTTCTTC. The encoded protein is CASSQEGGDYNEQFF.